This TCR beta chain was profiled in a study of preoperative IRX-2 immunotherapy in early breast cancer. J lost 4 bases, V lost 5 bases, and 11 bases had no gene match. CDR1 is MNHGY, CDR2 SAAAGT, per germline. CDR3 length equals 15 residues. This table comes from immunoSEQ multiplex PCR, and its TCRdb copy is limited to in-frame clones, with some not included. The sample lists approximately 26,000 clones, about 83% occurring once. This sample's treatment: preoperative locoregional IRX-2 cytokine immunotherapy. Preoperative locoregional IRX-2 cytokine immunotherapy was tested in the phase Ib source study.

This specimen consisted of lymph node tissue, obtained before IRX-2 immunotherapy. The receptor was derived from a human donor with breast cancer. The V call is TRBV6-8, the J call TRBJ2-7; TRBD2 matches 7 bases. The CDR3 sequence is CASSPGMRGLYEQYF. The CDR3 nucleotides read TGTGCCAGCAGTCCGGGAATGCGGGGACTATACGAGCAGTACTTC.